The rows below give T cell receptor beta chains drawn from one sample of a study of human T cells and chemical hapten exposure. Each CDR3 protein gets one entry after TCRdb re-called the RACE reads with MiXCR. This table holds 60,000 to 80,000 distinct CDR3 sequences, 32% found once. The sequenced sample was whole blood, obtained in connection with sensitization to the hapten diphenylcyclopropenone (DPC). The receptor set was obtained from a man aged 40-49 years with alopecia areata. Some clones in this sample may be carry-over from other donors' samples. Both conserved end residues are part of each CDR3. Fields, in order: J gene, CDR3 length, V gene, D gene, clone size, CDR3 DNA, CDR3 protein. D genes are given only for firm matches. Only part of the rows carry a size: once, few, many, or a class if the clone is expanded.

>TRBJ2-3|16|TRBV28|.|.
TGTGCCAGCAGCCAACCCGTACTTGGATCCACAGATACGCAGTATTTT
CASSQPVLGSTDTQYF
>TRBJ1-1|17|TRBV5-5|.|.
TGTGCCAGCAGCTTGGGCGGCCCTCTAACCATGAACACTGAAGCTTTCTTT
CASSLGGPLTMNTEAFF
>TRBJ2-7|14|TRBV18|TRBD2|.
TGTGCCAGCTCATCCGGGACTAGCATCGACGAGCAGTACTTC
CASSSGTSIDEQYF
>TRBJ1-3|14|TRBV10-2|.|few
TGCGCCAGCAGAGTGCAGGCTTTTGGAAACACCATATATTTT
CASRVQAFGNTIYF
>TRBJ2-7|14|TRBV28|.|.
TGTGCCAGCAGTTTAGCGGTCCCTGCTGGCGAGCAGTACTTC
CASSLAVPAGEQYF
>TRBJ2-6|18|TRBV20-1|.|few
TGCAGTGCTAGGCAAGGGAGACTTTCCGCCTCTGGGGCCAACGTCCTGACTTTC
CSARQGRLSASGANVLTF
>TRBJ2-7|14|TRBV12-3/TRBV12-4|.|.
TGTGCCAGCAGTTTAGACCCTCCTAACTACGAGCAGTACTTC
CASSLDPPNYEQYF
>TRBJ2-2|13|TRBV10-1|.|few
TGCGCCAGCAGCCCGCGTCCGACCGGGGAGCTGTTTTTT
CASSPRPTGELFF
>TRBJ1-1|14|TRBV25-1|.|many
TGTGCCAGCAGTGATGATTACGACCGCCGGGCGGCTTTCTTT
CASSDDYDRRAAFF
>TRBJ2-3|16|TRBV6-5|TRBD1|.
TGTGCCAGCAGTTCCTGGACAGGGCTTAGCACAGATACGCAGTATTTT
CASSSWTGLSTDTQYF
>TRBJ2-3|14|TRBV7-9|.|.
TGTGCCAGCAGCCCTCTACAGAGCACAGATACGCAGTATTTT
CASSPLQSTDTQYF
>TRBJ1-4|18|TRBV3-1|TRBD1|.
TGTGCCAGCAGCCAAGGGGGCAGGGGGTCGTTGGAAGGGGAAAAACTGTTTTTT
CASSQGGRGSLEGEKLFF
>TRBJ1-1|11|TRBV28|.|.
TGTGCCAGCAGTCCCAACACTGAAGCTTTCTTT
CASSPNTEAFF
>TRBJ2-2|16|TRBV10-1|TRBD2|few
TGCGCCAGCGCCCTTTTTAGCGGGAGAAACACCGGGGAGCTGTTTTTT
CASALFSGRNTGELFF
>TRBJ2-3|21|TRBV27|TRBD2|few
TGTGCCAGCATACCCCCCCGGCGGGAGAAGTGGGGTGCAGGTACCACAGATACGCAGTATTTT
CASIPPRREKWGAGTTDTQYF
>TRBJ1-4|15|TRBV27|.|.
TGTGCCAGCAGCGCCCTCCGGGGCCGTAATGAAAAACTGTTTTTT
CASSALRGRNEKLFF
>TRBJ1-1|14|TRBV4-3|TRBD1|few
TGCGCCAGCAGCCAACACAGGGGAGGGAGTAAAGCTTTCTTT
CASSQHRGGSKAFF
>TRBJ1-3|15|TRBV10-3|TRBD1|.
TGTGCCATGGGACAGGGGGTCTTGGGAGGAAACACCATATATTTT
CAMGQGVLGGNTIYF
>TRBJ1-5|15|TRBV6-2/TRBV6-3|.|few
TGTGCCAGCAGTTACTCGAGTAGGGGGACTCAGCCCCAGCATTTT
CASSYSSRGTQPQHF
>TRBJ2-7|16|TRBV5-1|.|many
TGCGCCAGCAGCTTGAGGGGCCGGGGGTCTGGCTACGAGCAGTACTTC
CASSLRGRGSGYEQYF
>TRBJ2-3|13|TRBV10-3|TRBD1|.
TGTGCCACACATGGACAGGACCAAGATACGCAGTATTTT
CATHGQDQDTQYF
>TRBJ2-3|14|TRBV4-2|.|.
TGTGCCAGCAGCTCCCCAAGGGGGGCAGATACGCAGTATTTT
CASSSPRGADTQYF
>TRBJ2-3|15|TRBV24-1|.|.
TGTGCCACCAGTGATTGTTGCGCGGAACAAGATACGCAGTATTTT
CATSDCCAEQDTQYF
>TRBJ2-1|14|TRBV12-3/TRBV12-4|TRBD2|few
TGTGCCAGCACCAAAGCGGGAGGGATCAATGAGCAGTTCTTC
CASTKAGGINEQFF
>TRBJ2-7|14|TRBV6-5|.|.
TGTGCCAGCAGTTACGATCGGGGGAGAGGCGAGCAGTACTTC
CASSYDRGRGEQYF
>TRBJ1-1|13|TRBV28|TRBD1|.
TGTGCCAGCAGTTACCGACAGGGATTGATGGCTTTCTTT
CASSYRQGLMAFF
>TRBJ2-2|16|TRBV2|TRBD1|.
TGTGCCAGCAGTGAAGCTGGGACAGGGGGTCCCGGGGAGCTGTTTTTT
CASSEAGTGGPGELFF
>TRBJ1-4|15|TRBV12-3/TRBV12-4|.|.
TGTGCCAGCAGTTTTCTCCAGGGAGAGAATGAAAAACTGTTTTTT
CASSFLQGENEKLFF
>TRBJ2-1|12|TRBV24-1|.|few
TGTGCCACCAGTGACGGAATCAATGAGCAGTTCTTC
CATSDGINEQFF
>TRBJ2-7|13|TRBV20-1|TRBD2|.
TGCAGTGCTAGACAGGGAGGGGTCTACGAGCAGTACTTC
CSARQGGVYEQYF
>TRBJ2-1|15|TRBV5-1|TRBD1|.
TGCGCCAGCAGCTTTGGGACAGGGAGTGGAGATGAGCAGTTCTTC
CASSFGTGSGDEQFF
>TRBJ2-7|11|TRBV20-1|TRBD1|.
TGCAGTGCTGGACAGGAACGCGAGCAGTACTTC
CSAGQEREQYF
>TRBJ2-7|14|TRBV5-1|.|.
TGCGCCAGCAGCAGGGCGGGGATCGTCTACGAGCAGTACTTC
CASSRAGIVYEQYF
>TRBJ2-7|13|TRBV28|.|few
TGTGCCAGCAGCCGGAGTTGGGGCAACGAGCAGTACTTC
CASSRSWGNEQYF
>TRBJ2-1|15|TRBV19|.|few
TGTGCCAGTAGGGAGGACCCAGGGACCTACAATGAGCAGTTCTTC
CASREDPGTYNEQFF
>TRBJ1-2|17|TRBV15|.|few
TGTGCCACCAGCAGAGCCGGGGAACGGGACAACCTCTATGGCTACACCTTC
CATSRAGERDNLYGYTF
>TRBJ1-4|13|TRBV7-9|.|few
TGTGCCAGCAGCGAGGGACAACGAGAAAAACTGTTTTTT
CASSEGQREKLFF
>TRBJ1-1|16|TRBV4-1|.|.
TGCGCCAGCAGCCAAGTGGGAGGTCGGGGGGACACTGAAGCTTTCTTT
CASSQVGGRGDTEAFF
>TRBJ1-4|15|TRBV5-1|.|.
TGCGCCAGCAGCTCGACCGGGGGGCTAGGTGAAAAACTGTTTTTT
CASSSTGGLGEKLFF
>TRBJ1-4|15|TRBV20-1|TRBD1|few
TGCAGTGCTAGAGATTCGGGGACAGGGACTGAAAAACTGTTTTTT
CSARDSGTGTEKLFF
>TRBJ2-3|19|TRBV27|TRBD2|.
TGTGCCAGCAGTTCCTCGGGACTAGCGGGGAGGGAGGACGCAGATACGCAGTATTTT
CASSSSGLAGREDADTQYF
>TRBJ1-3|15|TRBV12-3/TRBV12-4|TRBD1|few
TGTGCCAGCAGTTTTACAGGGGGCTCTGGAAACACCATATATTTT
CASSFTGGSGNTIYF
>TRBJ2-2|14|TRBV5-1|.|.
TGCGCCAGCAGCCCGACAGAAAACACCGGGGAGCTGTTTTTT
CASSPTENTGELFF
>TRBJ2-1|16|TRBV20-1|TRBD2|.
TGCAGTGCACCTGACTACGGCGGGAGGGACTACAATGAGCAGTTCTTC
CSAPDYGGRDYNEQFF
>TRBJ1-1|12|TRBV29-1|.|many
TGCAGCGTGTCGGGGGCTGGGACTGAAGCTTTCTTT
CSVSGAGTEAFF
>TRBJ2-7|14|TRBV28|TRBD1|few
TGTGCCAGCAGTCGGACAGGGAGCTCCTACGAGCAGTACTTC
CASSRTGSSYEQYF
>TRBJ2-2|15|TRBV3-1|.|.
TGTGCCAGCAGCCAATTTAGCCGAATGGTCGGGGAGCTGTTTTTT
CASSQFSRMVGELFF
>TRBJ2-1|13|TRBV20-1|.|.
TGCAGTGCTAGAGATCCCAGTGGAAATGAGCAGTTCTTC
CSARDPSGNEQFF
>TRBJ2-7|15|TRBV11-2|TRBD2|.
TGTGCCAGCAGCTTAGAAGAGCGGGGGTCCTACGAGCAGTACTTC
CASSLEERGSYEQYF
>TRBJ2-6|18|TRBV20-1|TRBD2|.
TGCAGTGCTAGAGATAGAATAGCGGGGTACTCTGGGGCCAACGTCCTGACTTTC
CSARDRIAGYSGANVLTF
>TRBJ1-4|16|TRBV7-2|.|few
TGTGCCAGCAGCTGGACATCCGGGGCAACTAATGAAAAACTGTTTTTT
CASSWTSGATNEKLFF
>TRBJ1-5|13|TRBV19|.|.
TGTGCCAGCGCCCCTATCGCAGGACAGCCCCAGCATTTT
CASAPIAGQPQHF
>TRBJ1-2|15|TRBV7-9|.|few
TGTGCCAGCAGCTTGGCCGGGGGCGCTAACTATGGCTACACCTTC
CASSLAGGANYGYTF
>TRBJ2-3|14|TRBV12-3/TRBV12-4|TRBD1|.
TGTGCCACCGTCAGGACAGGGGGCTTAGATACGCAGTATTTT
CATVRTGGLDTQYF
>TRBJ1-2|13|TRBV15|.|.
TGTGCCACCAGCACCGGGACATTCTATGGCTACACCTTC
CATSTGTFYGYTF
>TRBJ2-2|15|TRBV5-8|.|few
TGTGCCAGCAGCTACCGACGGGGGAACACCGGGGAGCTGTTTTTT
CASSYRRGNTGELFF
>TRBJ2-7|15|TRBV9|TRBD1|.
TGTGCCAGCAGCGTTACCGGGACAGGGGAGTACGAGCAGTACTTC
CASSVTGTGEYEQYF
>TRBJ2-4|15|TRBV6-2/TRBV6-3|.|.
TGTGCCAGCAGGGCATTCGGAACATCCCAAAACATTCAGTACTTC
CASRAFGTSQNIQYF